This T cell receptor beta chain was observed in a study of blood T cell repertoires in COVID-19. About the study: PBMCs, B-cell-depleted T cells, or T cells provided the cDNA or gDNA that made up the material.

Sequencing was performed with immunoSEQ multiplex PCR; in TCRdb, only in-frame clones are kept and a portion is missing. The sample includes about 210,000 clones, 89% seen only once; the top ten take about 8.8%. The CDR3 is 17 amino acids. The trim removed 3 bases at V and 2 bases at J, leaving 9 bases unmatched. CDR1 KGHDR and CDR2 SFDVKD come from the germline V gene. Participants were aged about 18 to 89 years from around 24 US areas. Clinical history reported by participants formed the basis on which cohorts were assigned. Cohort 3 recovery required two negative PCRs, clearance, or symptom resolution.

This rearrangement joins TRBV24-1 to TRBJ2-3; TRBD1 agrees at 8 bases. What was sequenced was PBMCs or T cells enriched from blood (not recorded which). The sequence was collected from a woman aged 18-29 years who had recovered from COVID-19. CDR3 DNA sequence: TGTGCCACCAGTGATCTCGACAGGGGACTGAACACAGATACGCAGTATTTT. As protein: CATSDLDRGLNTDTQYF.